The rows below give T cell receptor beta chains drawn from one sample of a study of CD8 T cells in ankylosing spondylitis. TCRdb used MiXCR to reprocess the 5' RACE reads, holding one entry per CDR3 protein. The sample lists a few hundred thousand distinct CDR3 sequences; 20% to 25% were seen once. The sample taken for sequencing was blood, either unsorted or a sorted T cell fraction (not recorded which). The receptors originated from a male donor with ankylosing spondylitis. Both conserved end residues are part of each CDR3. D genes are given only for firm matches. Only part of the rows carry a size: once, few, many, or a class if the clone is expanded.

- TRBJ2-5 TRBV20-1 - CSAGDYLETQYF TGCAGTGCTGGTGACTATTTGGAGACCCAGTACTTC
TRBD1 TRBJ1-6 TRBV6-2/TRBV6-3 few CASSWGQGAFRSPLHF TGTGCCAGCAGTTGGGGACAGGGGGCTTTTCGGTCACCCCTCCACTTT
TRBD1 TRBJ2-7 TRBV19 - CASSGQGLYEQYF TGTGCCAGTAGTGGACAGGGGTTATACGAGCAGTACTTC
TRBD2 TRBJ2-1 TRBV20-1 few CSASLWGTSVYNEQFF TGCAGTGCTAGCCTATGGGGGACTAGCGTATACAATGAGCAGTTCTTC
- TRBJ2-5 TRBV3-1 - CASSPPAGTQYF TGTGCCAGCAGCCCACCCGCCGGGACCCAGTACTTC
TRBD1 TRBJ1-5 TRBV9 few CASSRSGGGNQPQHF TGTGCCAGCAGCCGTTCAGGGGGAGGCAATCAGCCCCAGCATTTT
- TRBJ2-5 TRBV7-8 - CASLWSIKETQYF TGTGCCAGCTTGTGGAGTATCAAGGAGACCCAGTACTTC
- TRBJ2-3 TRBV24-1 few CATSDAGLNTDTQYF TGTGCCACCAGTGATGCCGGACTGAACACAGATACGCAGTATTTT
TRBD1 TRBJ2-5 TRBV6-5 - CASSYLGQGKETQYF TGTGCCAGCAGTTACTTGGGACAGGGGAAAGAGACCCAGTACTTC
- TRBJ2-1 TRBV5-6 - CASSFVLAPEISSYNEQFF TGTGCCAGCAGCTTCGTTCTAGCGCCAGAAATTAGCTCCTACAATGAGCAGTTCTTC
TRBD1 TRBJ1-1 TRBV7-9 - CASSTHRGTGEAFF TGTGCCAGCAGCACACATCGGGGGACAGGGGAAGCTTTCTTT
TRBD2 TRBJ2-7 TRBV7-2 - CASSLGSGMIYEQYF TGTGCCAGCAGCTTAGGTAGCGGGATGATCTACGAGCAGTACTTC
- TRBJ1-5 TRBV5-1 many CASSLVGHPNQPQHF TGCGCCAGCAGCTTGGTAGGACACCCTAATCAGCCCCAGCATTTT
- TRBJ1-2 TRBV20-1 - CSARDSGREDGYTF TGCAGTGCTAGAGATTCCGGCAGGGAGGATGGCTACACCTTC
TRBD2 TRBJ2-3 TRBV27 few CASSLSGLAGTDTQYF TGTGCCAGCAGTTTATCGGGACTAGCGGGAACAGATACGCAGTATTTT
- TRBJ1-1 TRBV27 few CASSFRGGRMNTEAFF TGTGCCAGCAGTTTTCGAGGAGGCCGCATGAACACTGAAGCTTTCTTT
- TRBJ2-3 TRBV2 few CASSEGHRITDTQYF TGTGCCAGCAGTGAGGGACACAGAATCACAGATACGCAGTATTTT
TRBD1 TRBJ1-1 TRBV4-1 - CASSRPTGATEAFF TGCGCCAGCAGCCGTCCGACAGGGGCAACTGAAGCTTTCTTT
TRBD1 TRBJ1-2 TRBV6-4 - CARPTGGGGYTF TGTGCCAGACCTACAGGGGGCGGTGGCTACACCTTC
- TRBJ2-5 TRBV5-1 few CASSRNGGGQETQYF TGCGCCAGCAGCAGAAACGGTGGCGGGCAAGAGACCCAGTACTTC
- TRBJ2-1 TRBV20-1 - CSATLQFSYNEQFF TGCAGTGCCACTCTACAATTCTCCTACAATGAGCAGTTCTTC
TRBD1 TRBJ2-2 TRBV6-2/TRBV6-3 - CASSRSGQSNTGELFF TGTGCCAGCAGTCGCTCGGGACAGTCGAACACCGGGGAGCTGTTTTTT
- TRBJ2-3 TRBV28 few CASRKRTDTQYF TGTGCCAGCAGAAAACGCACAGATACGCAGTATTTT